Included here is one T cell receptor beta chain sequence, with context. The data originate from a study of T cell responses to AZD1222 COVID-19 vaccine. Using immunoSEQ multiplex PCR, the repertoire was profiled, and TCRdb retains in-frame clones only, with some absent. The profile shows some 110,000 clones, just over 85% of them singletons. CDR1 LNHDA and CDR2 SQIVND come from the germline V gene (reference sequence). V shed 6 bases and J 5 bases; nucleotides not matched to a gene: 0. CDR3 length: 12 residues. This sequence was found in an adult who received the AZD1222 COVID-19 vaccine. This rearrangement joins TRBV19 to TRBJ2-5, with 10 positions matching TRBD1. The sample in question was peripheral blood, obtained 28 days after the second AZD1222 dose. CDR3 loop: CASRGQGETQYF. The CDR3 nucleotides read TGTGCCAGTAGGGGACAGGGGGAGACCCAGTACTTC.